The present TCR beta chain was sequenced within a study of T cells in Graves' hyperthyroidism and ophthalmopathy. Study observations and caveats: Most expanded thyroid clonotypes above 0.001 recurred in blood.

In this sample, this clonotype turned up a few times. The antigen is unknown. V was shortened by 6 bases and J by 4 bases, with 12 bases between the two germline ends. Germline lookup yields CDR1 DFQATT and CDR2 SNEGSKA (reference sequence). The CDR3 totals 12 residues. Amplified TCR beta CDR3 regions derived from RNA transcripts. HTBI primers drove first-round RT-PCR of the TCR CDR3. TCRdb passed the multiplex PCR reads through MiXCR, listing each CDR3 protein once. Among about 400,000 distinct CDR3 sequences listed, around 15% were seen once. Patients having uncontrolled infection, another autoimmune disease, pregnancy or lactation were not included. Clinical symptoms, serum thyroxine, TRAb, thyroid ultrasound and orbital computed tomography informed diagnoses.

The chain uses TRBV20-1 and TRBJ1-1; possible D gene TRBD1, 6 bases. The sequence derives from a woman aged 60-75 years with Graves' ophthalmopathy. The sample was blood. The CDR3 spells CSAGQLGTEAFF. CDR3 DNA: TGCAGTGCCGGACAGCTGGGCACTGAAGCTTTCTTT.